Listed below are T cell receptor beta chains from one sample, sequenced in a study of control samples from healthy donors and cancer patients. Sequencing used immunoSEQ multiplex PCR; TCRdb keeps in-frame clones, though not all of them. The repertoire has approximately 170,000 clones, about 91% of them found once; the top ten carry 4.5% to 6%. The sequenced material came from blood. The receptors shown here come from a woman in her twenties or thirties in good health. Both conserved end residues are part of each CDR3. D genes are given only for firm matches. Clone size, where shown, is once, few, many, or a class for clones that have expanded.

V gene	J gene	clone size	D gene	CDR3 protein	CDR3 DNA
TRBV6-6	TRBJ1-1	-	TRBD1	CASSYTQGAYTEAFF	TGTGCCAGCAGTTACACACAGGGGGCATACACTGAAGCTTTCTTT
TRBV6-6	TRBJ1-3	-	TRBD1	CASSYGGQAGNTIYF	TGTGCCAGCAGTTACGGGGGACAGGCTGGAAACACCATATATTTT
TRBV9	TRBJ1-2	-	-	CASSSRGAFGYTF	TGTGCCAGCAGCTCGCGGGGAGCCTTTGGCTACACCTTC
TRBV24-1	TRBJ2-2	-	-	CATRPRWGSGELFF	TGTGCCACCCGTCCTAGATGGGGTTCCGGGGAGCTGTTTTTT
TRBV24-1	TRBJ1-1	-	-	CATSNQGYTEAFF	TGTGCCACCAGTAATCAGGGGTACACTGAAGCTTTCTTT
TRBV29-1	TRBJ2-2	-	TRBD1	CSVPGQGTTGELFF	TGCAGCGTCCCGGGACAGGGGACCACCGGGGAGCTGTTTTTT
TRBV18	TRBJ2-2	-	-	CASSPVEVGAGELFF	TGTGCCAGCTCACCAGTGGAAGTTGGGGCCGGGGAGCTGTTTTTT
TRBV30	TRBJ1-1	-	-	CAWSVGRNTEAFF	TGTGCCTGGAGCGTGGGGCGGAACACTGAAGCTTTCTTT
TRBV3-1/TRBV3-2	TRBJ2-1	-	-	CASSQVDEQFF	TGTGCCAGCAGCCAAGTGGATGAGCAGTTCTTC
TRBV7-9	TRBJ1-5	-	-	CASSLSGGRGYQPQHF	TGTGCCAGCAGCTTAAGTGGGGGCAGGGGATATCAGCCCCAGCATTTT
TRBV24-1	TRBJ2-5	-	-	CATSDSRETQYF	TGTGCCACCAGTGATTCTCGGGAGACCCAGTACTTC
TRBV10-3	TRBJ1-3	-	TRBD1	CAISEDRAGGNTIYF	TGTGCCATCAGTGAGGACAGGGCAGGAGGAAACACCATATATTTT
TRBV30	TRBJ1-1	-	-	CAWIGARNTEAFF	TGTGCCTGGATCGGAGCGCGGAACACTGAAGCTTTCTTT
TRBV19	TRBJ1-1	-	TRBD1	CATIQGTNTEAFF	TGTGCCACCATACAGGGGACGAACACTGAAGCTTTCTTT
TRBV27	TRBJ1-6	-	-	CASSRLGPGDSPLHF	TGTGCCAGCAGTAGACTGGGTCCGGGTGATTCACCCCTCCACTTT
TRBV14	TRBJ2-5	-	-	CASSQGDGRVQETQYF	TGTGCCAGCAGCCAAGGTGACGGGAGAGTCCAAGAGACCCAGTACTTC
TRBV3-1/TRBV3-2	TRBJ2-5	-	TRBD1	CASGEQGVRTQYF	TGTGCCAGCGGGGAGCAGGGGGTTAGGACCCAGTACTTC
TRBV29-1	TRBJ2-6	-	-	CSVEGDAGANVLTF	TGCAGCGTTGAGGGGGACGCTGGGGCCAACGTCCTGACTTTC
TRBV13	TRBJ1-3	-	-	CASSLGQFRINTIYF	TGTGCCAGCAGCTTAGGTCAGTTCAGGATAAACACCATATATTTT
TRBV6-5	TRBJ1-1	-	-	CASSYGGSGTEAFF	TGTGCCAGCAGTTACGGGGGGTCCGGGACTGAAGCTTTCTTT
TRBV28	TRBJ1-1	-	-	CASVLNTEAFF	TGTGCCAGCGTTCTTAACACTGAAGCTTTCTTT
TRBV4-1	TRBJ1-4	-	-	CASSPDGGAREKLFF	TGCGCCAGCAGCCCGGACGGGGGGGCGCGCGAAAAACTGTTTTTT
TRBV27	TRBJ1-4	-	-	CASSPRGPGKLFF	TGTGCCAGCAGTCCCCGGGGCCCCGGCAAACTGTTTTTT
TRBV6-1	TRBJ2-5	-	TRBD1	CASSGGQGALRETQYF	TGTGCCAGCAGTGGGGGGCAGGGGGCGCTGAGAGAGACCCAGTACTTC
TRBV4-1	TRBJ1-4	-	-	CASSPVRGGNEKLFF	TGCGCCAGCAGCCCTGTTCGAGGGGGAAATGAAAAACTGTTTTTT
TRBV11-1	TRBJ2-3	-	TRBD1	CASSLNPGQGDTQYF	TGTGCCAGCAGCTTAAATCCGGGACAGGGCGATACGCAGTATTTT
TRBV6-5	TRBJ2-5	-	TRBD1	CASGPGTGGTETQYF	TGTGCCAGCGGCCCCGGGACAGGGGGCACAGAGACCCAGTACTTC
TRBV7-2	TRBJ2-1	-	-	CASSLGTAYNEQFF	TGTGCCAGCAGCTTAGGGACGGCCTACAATGAGCAGTTCTTC
TRBV30	TRBJ1-2	few	TRBD1	CAWTLDRRLNYGYTF	TGTGCCTGGACCCTGGACAGGCGCCTAAACTATGGCTACACCTTC
TRBV6-5	TRBJ2-5	-	-	CASVFGETQYF	TGTGCCAGCGTCTTCGGGGAGACCCAGTACTTC
TRBV5-4	TRBJ2-1	-	TRBD2	CASSLALRGADNEQFF	TGTGCCAGCAGCTTGGCCTTGCGGGGGGCTGACAATGAGCAGTTCTTC
TRBV7-2	TRBJ2-1	-	TRBD2	CASSPRAAGGGGEQFF	TGTGCCAGCAGCCCGAGGGCGGCGGGGGGCGGGGGGGAGCAGTTCTTC
TRBV5-1	TRBJ2-6	once	-	CASSWPGAGANVLTF	TGCGCCAGCAGCTGGCCGGGGGCTGGGGCCAACGTCCTGACTTTC
TRBV12-3/TRBV12-4	TRBJ1-1	-	-	CASSFSTEAFF	TGTGCCAGCAGTTTCTCCACTGAAGCTTTCTTT
TRBV14	TRBJ1-1	-	-	CASSLARNTEAFF	TGTGCCAGCAGCCTGGCCCGGAACACTGAAGCTTTCTTT
TRBV7-9	TRBJ1-2	-	-	CASSSRVLRGGYGYTF	TGTGCCAGCAGCTCTCGGGTGCTCCGGGGGGGGTATGGCTACACCTTC
TRBV6-1	TRBJ2-7	-	-	CASSEARGAPFEQYF	TGTGCCAGCAGTGAAGCGCGAGGGGCCCCTTTCGAGCAGTACTTC
TRBV2	TRBJ2-5	-	TRBD2	CASSEPSGAETQYF	TGTGCCAGCAGTGAGCCTAGCGGGGCAGAGACCCAGTACTTC
TRBV2	TRBJ1-1	-	-	CASSEAGRNTEAFF	TGTGCCAGCAGTGAAGCGGGGCGGAACACTGAAGCTTTCTTT
TRBV3-1/TRBV3-2	TRBJ2-7	-	-	CASSHNPGEQYF	TGTGCCAGCAGCCACAATCCGGGGGAGCAGTACTTC
TRBV11-2	TRBJ1-6	few	-	CASSSQDEYSPLHF	TGTGCCAGCAGCTCCCAGGACGAGTATTCACCCCTCCACTTT
TRBV30	TRBJ2-3	-	-	CAWRRITDTQYF	TGTGCCTGGAGAAGAATCACAGATACGCAGTATTTT
TRBV9	TRBJ1-2	once	TRBD1	CASSAQGEGPYGYTF	TGTGCCAGCAGCGCACAGGGGGAAGGCCCCTATGGCTACACCTTC
TRBV4-1	TRBJ2-3	-	-	CASSQDGARSDTQYF	TGCGCCAGCAGCCAAGATGGAGCCCGATCAGATACGCAGTATTTT
TRBV6-5	TRBJ2-2	-	TRBD1	CASSYNRGTGELFF	TGTGCCAGCAGCTACAACAGGGGCACCGGGGAGCTGTTTTTT
TRBV4-2	TRBJ2-1	-	-	CASSQGPEYNEQFF	TGTGCCAGCAGCCAAGGGCCAGAATACAATGAGCAGTTCTTC
TRBV2	TRBJ2-7	-	TRBD1	CASSYGTGGSYEQYF	TGTGCCAGCAGTTACGGGACAGGGGGTTCCTACGAGCAGTACTTC
TRBV4-1	TRBJ1-2	-	-	CASSQVLTGYGYTF	TGCGCCAGCAGCCAAGTTTTGACCGGATATGGCTACACCTTC
TRBV5-3	TRBJ1-2	-	-	CARSLGGGYGYTF	TGTGCCAGAAGCTTGGGGGGAGGCTATGGCTACACCTTC
TRBV10-3	TRBJ1-2	-	-	CAISVRGDGYTF	TGTGCCATCAGTGTCCGTGGTGATGGCTACACCTTC
TRBV3-1/TRBV3-2	TRBJ1-3	-	-	CASSPTVSGNTIYF	TGTGCCAGCAGCCCGACGGTCTCTGGAAACACCATATATTTT
TRBV7-6	TRBJ2-1	-	-	CASSTGQFEQFF	TGTGCCAGCAGCACCGGACAGTTTGAGCAGTTCTTC
TRBV9	TRBJ1-2	-	TRBD1	CASSVEGGGGRGYTF	TGTGCCAGCAGCGTAGAGGGAGGGGGCGGTCGTGGCTACACCTTC
TRBV3-1/TRBV3-2	TRBJ2-7	few	TRBD1	CASSQRGTASYEQYF	TGTGCCAGCAGCCAACGAGGGACAGCCTCCTACGAGCAGTACTTC